These 21 T cell receptor beta chains were sequenced from one sample in a study of T cell responses to AZD1222 COVID-19 vaccine. The repertoire was sequenced with immunoSEQ multiplex PCR; TCRdb's copy has only in-frame clones and lacks some. The sample has about 110,000 clones; about 90% are singletons. The starting material was peripheral blood, obtained on day 0 of AZD1222 vaccination. These receptors were taken from an adult in good health.

The J gene is TRBJ1-4, the V gene TRBV6-5; D is unclear. The germline CDR1 and CDR2 sequences are MNHEY and SVGAGI. The germline V and J ends were trimmed by 5 bases and 4 bases, with 8 bases remaining between them. CDR3 length: 13 residues. The CDR3 DNA reads TGTGCCAGCAGTAGTACTATTAATGAAAAACTGTTTTTT. As protein: CASSSTINEKLFF.

V usage is TRBV5-8 and J usage is TRBJ1-3; D remains ambiguous. The V end was cut by 2 bases, the J end by 0 bases, with 15 bases between. The CDR3 has 17 amino acids. Germline V CDR1 and CDR2: SGHTS, YDEGEE. In nucleotides, the CDR3 is TGTGCCAGCAGCTTCACGATACCGCTGAGCTCTGGAAACACCATATATTTT. It yields the protein CASSFTIPLSSGNTIYF.

The chain couples TRBV7-2 to TRBJ1-6, with TRBD1 matching over 9 bases. The CDR3 runs 16 residues. Trimming at V came to 0 bases and at J to 7 bases, leaving 4 bases not matched to a gene. Germline assignment: CDR1 SGHTA and CDR2 FQGNSA. For the CDR3, the DNA is TGTGCCAGCAGCTTAGCGCAGACAGGGGGGAATTCACCCCTCCACTTT. Its translation is CASSLAQTGGNSPLHF. Full variable domain (outside the CDR3, taken from reference TRBV7-2 and TRBJ1-6): GAGVSQSPSNKVTEKGKDVELRCDPISGHTALYWYRQSLGQGLEFLIYFQGNSAPDKSGLPSDRFSAERTGGSVSTLTIQRTQQEDSAVYLCASSLAQTGGNSPLHFGNGTRLTVT.

This chain joins TRBV29-1 and TRBJ1-2, with TRBD1 identical over 8 bases. V was clipped by 5 bases and J by 6 bases; unmatched bases: 8. Per the germline V gene, CDR1 is SQVTM and CDR2 is ANQGSEA. The CDR3 is 13 residues long. This chain's CDR3 is CSVSDRGGDGYTF. CDR3 DNA sequence: TGCAGCGTTTCAGACAGGGGTGGCGATGGCTACACCTTC. The complete variable domain, with remaining parts taken from reference TRBV29-1 and TRBJ1-2, reads SAVISQKPSRDICQRGTSLTIQCQVDSQVTMMFWYRQQPGQSLTLIATANQGSEATYESGFVIDKFPISRPNLTFSTLTVSNMSPEDSSIYLCSVSDRGGDGYTFGSGTRLTVV.

This chain connects TRBV5-1 to TRBJ2-3; no clear D. CDR1 is SGHRS and CDR2 is YFSETQ in the germline V gene. The CDR3 runs to 14 residues. Trimming cost V 1 base and J 2 bases, with 8 bases left between them. The CDR3 spells CASSLLGNTDTQYF. In DNA, the CDR3 is TGCGCCAGCAGCTTGCTGGGGAACACAGATACGCAGTATTTT. Variable domain in full (rest from reference TRBV5-1 and TRBJ2-3): KAGVTQTPRYLIKTRGQQVTLSCSPISGHRSVSWYQQTPGQGLQFLFEYFSETQRNKGNFPGRFSGRQFSNSRSEMNVSTLELGDSALYLCASSLLGNTDTQYFGPGTRLTVL.

The chain carries TRBV7-7 and TRBJ1-2; D might be TRBD1 (5 bases). With 3 bases removed from V and 4 bases from J, the gap between germline ends came to 21 bases. The CDR3 is 17 amino acids. In germline, CDR1 is SSHAT, CDR2 FNYEAQ (reference sequence). CDR3 sequence: CASSLGPEGRGGYGYTF. CDR3 nucleotide sequence: TGTGCCAGCAGCTTGGGCCCAGAGGGACGCGGGGGCTATGGCTACACCTTC.

The genes are TRBV3-1 (or the pseudogene TRBV3-2) and TRBJ1-3; D gene uncertain. Germline V gene lookup returns CDR1 LGHDT and CDR2 YNNKEL (reference sequence). Trimming removed 4 bases at V and 4 bases at J, with 17 bases between. The CDR3 has 16 residues. The DNA of the CDR3 is TGTGCCAGCAGCCCCATCATGCGGACTCTCGGAAACACCATATATTTT. This codes for CASSPIMRTLGNTIYF.

The genes are TRBV6-5 and TRBJ1-1; D is unclear. CDR1 MNHEY and CDR2 SVGAGI come from the germline V gene. This CDR3 has 11 residues. The ends were cut back, 11 bases at V and 3 bases at J, with 10 bases in the middle. CDR3 amino acids: CASFSDTEAFF. As DNA, the CDR3 is TGTGCCTCTTTCTCCGACACTGAAGCTTTCTTT.

This clone showed up just once. The chain joins TRBV6-5 to TRBJ2-7; D may be TRBD1 (6 bases). Trimming left V 6 bases short and J 2 bases short, with 14 bases between. The CDR3 extends over 14 amino acids. Germline V gives CDR1 MNHEY, CDR2 SVGAGI. The CDR3 DNA follows: TGTGCCAGCAGCGACAGGACATCAGCCTACGAGCAGTACTTC. This translates into CASSDRTSAYEQYF.

The chain is built from TRBV5-5 and TRBJ1-1; no clear D. Trimming shortened V by 0 bases and J by 1 base, and 7 bases separated the two germline ends. Germline V gives CDR1 SGHKS, CDR2 YYEKEE (reference sequence). This CDR3 is built from 14 residues. The CDR3 DNA reads TGTGCCAGCAGCTTGGCGTTCGGGAACACTGAAGCTTTCTTT. Protein sequence: CASSLAFGNTEAFF.

The chain joins TRBV28 to TRBJ1-3; tentatively, D is TRBD1 (5 bases). Trimming left V 6 bases short and J 1 base short, with 13 bases between. Germline V gene data show CDR1 as MDHEN and CDR2 as SYDVKM. The CDR3 extends over 15 amino acids. The CDR3 is CASRGQLFSGNTIYF. In DNA, the CDR3 is TGTGCCAGCAGGGGGCAGCTATTTTCTGGAAACACCATATATTTT.

The chain links TRBV27 to TRBJ1-1, with a tentative D call TRBD1 (6 bases). Germline loops: CDR1 MNHEY, CDR2 SMNVEV (reference sequence). V lost 2 bases and J lost 4, with 11 bases in between. CDR3 length: 14 residues. The DNA for the CDR3 is TGTGCCAGCAGTTTAAGGGGGGCGAGCACTGAAGCTTTCTTT. It specifies CASSLRGASTEAFF.

This chain links TRBV4-2 with TRBJ2-7; 7 nucleotides line up with TRBD2. The J segment lost 2 bases and the V segment lost 3 bases, leaving 10 bases of the junction unmatched. The CDR3 length is 16 residues. Germline V CDR1 and CDR2: LGHNA, YNFKEQ. Written as DNA, the CDR3 is TGTGCCAGCAGCCATGCCTATGGGGAGGGTCCCTACGAGCAGTACTTC. Translated: CASSHAYGEGPYEQYF.

In its sample, this clone was seen a few times. This chain uses TRBV27 with TRBJ1-1; weak D call: TRBD1 (6 bases). The CDR3 is made up of 14 amino acids. Germline CDR1 and CDR2: MNHEY and SMNVEV (reference sequence). Deletions cut 10 bases from V and 4 bases from J, with 19 bases between. For the CDR3, the DNA is TGTGCCACCACCTTAAAACAGGGCGGCACTGAAGCTTTCTTT. Its translation is CATTLKQGGTEAFF.

This chain links TRBV28 with TRBJ1-2, with D perhaps TRBD1 (6 bases). Germline CDR1 reads MDHEN; CDR2 reads SYDVKM. V lost 7 bases and J lost 6, with 18 bases in between. The CDR3 totals 14 residues. In DNA form, the CDR3 reads TGTGCCAGCATCCCAAGTGGGACACCGAATGGCTACACCTTC. Protein sequence: CASIPSGTPNGYTF.

V is TRBV6-5 and J is TRBJ2-3; 7 bases map to TRBD1. The junction had 4 bases not matched to a gene; V was cut back by 8 bases and J by 2 bases. The CDR3 loop spans 13 amino acids. Germline-derived CDR1 and CDR2 are MNHEY and SVGAGI. This chain's CDR3 is CASLTGNTDTQYF. CDR3 DNA: TGTGCCAGCCTGACAGGGAACACAGATACGCAGTATTTT.

The genes are TRBV12-3 or TRBV12-4 and TRBJ2-7; D unclear. With 2 bases removed from V and 5 bases from J, the gap between germline ends came to 10 bases. The CDR3 contains 13 residues. The CDR3 here is CASSLPYGDEQYF. The CDR3 DNA is TGTGCCAGCAGTTTACCCTATGGAGACGAGCAGTACTTC.

DNA of the CDR3: TGTGCCAGCAGCCCCACAGGGCCCGGCACAGATACGCAGTATTTT. Translated: CASSPTGPGTDTQYF. The chain carries TRBV28 and TRBJ2-3, with D tentatively TRBD1 (6 bases). Per the germline V gene, CDR1 is MDHEN and CDR2 is SYDVKM. Trimming took off 6 bases at V and 1 base at J, with 14 bases between the two ends. The CDR3 contains 15 residues. The complete variable domain, with remaining parts taken from reference TRBV28 and TRBJ2-3, reads DVKVTQSSRYLVKRTGEKVFLECVQDMDHENMFWYRQDPGLGLRLIYFSYDVKMKEKGDIPEGYSVSREKKERFSLILESASTNQTSMYLCASSPTGPGTDTQYFGPGTRLTVL.

The chain combines TRBV6-6 with TRBJ1-1, with unresolved D. The V gene lost 0 bases and the J gene lost 0 bases, with 8 bases spanning the gap. This CDR3 comprises 15 residues. Germline loops: CDR1 MNHNY, CDR2 SVGAGI (reference sequence). CDR3 sequence (DNA): TGTGCCAGCAGTTACTCGACAAGAATGAACACTGAAGCTTTCTTT. Residues: CASSYSTRMNTEAFF.

The gene calls are TRBV7-2 and TRBJ1-3; D call uncertain. The CDR3 contains 16 residues. V was cut by 5 bases and J by 0 bases, with 14 bases left in between. Germline-derived CDR1 and CDR2 are SGHTA and FQGNSA. CDR3 in DNA: TGTGCCAGCAGCCCCGACTCGACGAGCTCTGGAAACACCATATATTTT. This translates into CASSPDSTSSGNTIYF.

This chain links TRBV7-2 with TRBJ2-7, with TRBD1 matching over 7 bases. V was pared by 5 bases and J by 2 bases, with 3 bases of the junction left unmatched. CDR1 and CDR2 (germline): SGHTA, FQGNSA. The CDR3 extends over 13 amino acids. The CDR3 DNA sequence: TGTGCCAGCAGCCGGGACAGCCCCTACGAGCAGTACTTC. Translated, it gives CASSRDSPYEQYF.